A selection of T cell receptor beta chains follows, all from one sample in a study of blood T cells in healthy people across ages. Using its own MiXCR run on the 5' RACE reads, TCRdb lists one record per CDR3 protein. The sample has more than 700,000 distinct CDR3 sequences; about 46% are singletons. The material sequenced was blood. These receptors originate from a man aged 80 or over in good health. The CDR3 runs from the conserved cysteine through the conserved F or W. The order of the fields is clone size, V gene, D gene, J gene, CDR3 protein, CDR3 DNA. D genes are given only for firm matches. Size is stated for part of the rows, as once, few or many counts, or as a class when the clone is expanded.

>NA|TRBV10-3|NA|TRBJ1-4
CAISGGGSNSNEKLFF
TGTGCCATCAGTGGCGGAGGGAGTAATTCTAATGAAAAACTGTTTTTT
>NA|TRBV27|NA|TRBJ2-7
CASSGDRSSYNEQYF
TGTGCCAGCAGTGGAGACAGGAGCTCCTACAATGAGCAGTACTTC
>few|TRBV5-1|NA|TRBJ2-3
CASSAGLGTDTQYF
TGCGCCAGCAGCGCTGGACTGGGGACAGATACGCAGTATTTT
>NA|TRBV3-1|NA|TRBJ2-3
CASSAPGTRRDTQYF
TGTGCCAGCAGCGCTCCGGGGACGAGGAGGGATACGCAGTATTTT
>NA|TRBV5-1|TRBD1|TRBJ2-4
CASSLVGTGDGLAKNIQYF
TGCGCCAGCAGCTTGGTCGGGACAGGGGATGGTTTAGCCAAAAACATTCAGTACTTC
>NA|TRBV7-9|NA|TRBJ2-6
CASRLSGLVSGANVLTF
TGTGCCAGCAGACTATCGGGACTGGTTTCTGGGGCCAACGTCCTGACTTTC
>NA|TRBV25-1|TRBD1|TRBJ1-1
CASRIRGVPNKDEAFF
TGTGCCAGCAGGATCAGGGGGGTCCCCAACAAAGATGAAGCTTTCTTT
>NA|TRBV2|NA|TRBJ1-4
CASNLRDEQFFGPGTQEKLFF
NA
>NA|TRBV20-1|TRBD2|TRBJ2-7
CSAPGRTSSYEQYF
TGCAGTGCCCCCGGCCGGACTAGCTCCTACGAGCAGTACTTC
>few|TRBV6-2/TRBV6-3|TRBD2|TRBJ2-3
CASSYLTSGSEDTQYF
TGTGCCAGCAGTTACCTGACTAGCGGGAGCGAGGATACGCAGTATTTT
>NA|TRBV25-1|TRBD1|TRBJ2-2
CASSVGTGDTGELFF
TGTGCCAGCAGTGTGGGGACAGGGGACACCGGGGAGCTGTTTTTT
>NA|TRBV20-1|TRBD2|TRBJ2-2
CSAREDGRPWSTGELFF
TGCAGTGCTAGGGAGGACGGGAGGCCCTGGAGCACCGGGGAGCTGTTTTTT
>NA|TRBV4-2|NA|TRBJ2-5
CASSQDQWNEQYF
TGTGCCAGCAGCCAAGATCAGTGGAATGAGCAGTACTTC
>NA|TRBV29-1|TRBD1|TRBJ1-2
CSVGDRGTNYGYTF
TGCAGCGTGGGGGACAGGGGAACTAACTATGGCTACACCTTC
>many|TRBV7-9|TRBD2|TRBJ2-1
CASSRLGGRAGSEQFF
TGTGCCAGCAGCCGTCTTGGCGGGAGGGCCGGTAGTGAGCAGTTCTTC
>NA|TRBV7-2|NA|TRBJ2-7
CASSSPSGHNEQYF
TGTGCCAGCAGCTCCCCAAGCGGACACAATGAGCAGTACTTC
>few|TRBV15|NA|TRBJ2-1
CATSRVVAVFWNEQFF
TGTGCCACCAGCAGAGTGGTAGCGGTATTTTGGAATGAGCAGTTCTTC
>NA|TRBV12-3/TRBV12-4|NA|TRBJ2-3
CASGKPGAQYF
TGTGCCAGCGGGAAGCCGGGCGCGCAGTATTTT
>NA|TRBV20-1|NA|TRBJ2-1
CSARFTSKQFF
TGCAGTGCGCGCTTCACTAGCAAGCAGTTCTTC
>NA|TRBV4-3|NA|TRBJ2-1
CASSQRWGDEQFF
TGCGCCAGCAGCCAGCGGTGGGGGGATGAGCAGTTCTTC
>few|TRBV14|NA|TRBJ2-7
CASSQENTGFDEQYF
TGTGCCAGCAGCCAAGAAAATACAGGGTTCGACGAGCAGTACTTC
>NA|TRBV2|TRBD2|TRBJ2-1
CAGLGLAGPRGYNEQFF
TGTGCGGGTTTGGGGCTAGCGGGGCCCCGGGGCTACAATGAGCAGTTCTTC
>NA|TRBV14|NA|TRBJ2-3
CASSQLQGTDTQYF
TGTGCCAGCAGCCAATTACAGGGAACAGATACGCAGTATTTT
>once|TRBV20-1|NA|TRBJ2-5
CSGTKDGRETQYF
TGCAGTGGGACCAAGGACGGCCGGGAGACCCAGTACTTC
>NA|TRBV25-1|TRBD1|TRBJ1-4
CASSEGDRGLREKLFF
TGTGCCAGCAGTGAGGGCGACAGGGGGCTTCGGGAAAAACTGTTTTTT
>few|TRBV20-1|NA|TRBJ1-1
CSARVGGLTTEAFF
TGCAGTGCTAGAGTTGGAGGCCTTACCACTGAAGCTTTCTTT
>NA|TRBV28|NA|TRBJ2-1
CASSFSRGRVRNEQFF
TGTGCCAGCAGTTTTTCGCGGGGTCGTGTCCGAAATGAGCAGTTCTTC
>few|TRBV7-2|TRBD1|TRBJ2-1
CASSPDLGQGPYNEQFF
TGTGCCAGCAGCCCAGACCTCGGACAGGGGCCTTACAATGAGCAGTTCTTC
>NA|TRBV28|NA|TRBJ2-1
CASSLLPHNEQFF
TGTGCCAGCAGCCTTCTCCCCCACAATGAGCAGTTCTTC
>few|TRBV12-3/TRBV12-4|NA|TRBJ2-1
CASSRAPGYNEQFF
TGTGCCAGCAGCAGGGCCCCTGGGTACAATGAGCAGTTCTTC
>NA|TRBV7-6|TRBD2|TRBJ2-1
CASSSPSGSSYNEQFF
TGCGCCAGCAGCTCGCCTAGCGGGTCCTCCTACAATGAGCAGTTCTTC
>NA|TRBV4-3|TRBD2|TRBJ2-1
CASSPMTSGGRSEQFF
TGCGCCAGCAGCCCGATGACTAGCGGGGGTCGATCTGAGCAGTTCTTC
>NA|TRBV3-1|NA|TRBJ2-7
CASSSHRAWQYF
TGTGCCAGCAGTTCCCATCGGGCCTGGCAGTACTTC
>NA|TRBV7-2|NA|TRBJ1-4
CASSVEGRGKLFF
TGTGCCAGCAGCGTAGAGGGTCGAGGAAAACTGTTTTTT
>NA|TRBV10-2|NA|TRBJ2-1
CASSDPPGNTPGNEQFF
TGCGCCAGCAGTGACCCCCCCGGGAATACCCCCGGGAATGAGCAGTTCTTC
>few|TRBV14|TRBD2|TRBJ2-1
CASRGSIREGPNEQFF
TGTGCCAGCAGGGGGAGCATCCGGGAGGGCCCTAATGAGCAGTTCTTC
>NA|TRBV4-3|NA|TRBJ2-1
CASSQTASGSTNNEQFF
TGCGCCAGCAGCCAAACGGCCAGCGGATCCACTAACAATGAGCAGTTCTTC
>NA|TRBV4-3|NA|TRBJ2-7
CASSQDTGDEQYF
TGCGCCAGCAGCCAAGATACCGGGGACGAGCAGTACTTC
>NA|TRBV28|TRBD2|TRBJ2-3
CASSSRQSLLAGEADTQYF
TGTGCCAGCAGTTCCAGACAATCACTCCTAGCGGGAGAGGCCGATACGCAGTATTTT
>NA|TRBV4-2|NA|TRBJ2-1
CASSQDRGLHNEQFF
TGTGCCAGCAGCCAAGATCGGGGGCTTCACAATGAGCAGTTCTTC
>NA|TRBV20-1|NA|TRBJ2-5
CSASLTGTSGETQYF
TGCAGTGCTAGCCTGACCGGGACCTCAGGGGAGACCCAGTACTTC